The rows below give T cell receptor beta chains drawn from one sample of a study of T-cell reconstitution after alpha-beta-depleted transplantation in children. TCRdb itself ran the PCR reads through MiXCR, one entry per CDR3 protein. This table has 400,000 to 550,000 distinct CDR3 sequences, roughly a tenth appearing once. This sample comprised PBMCs, obtained before TCRalphabeta/CD19-depleted stem cell transplant. These receptors came from a child aged 2 to 15 with inherited bone marrow failure, due to receive a stem cell transplant. CDR3s include the opening cysteine and the closing phenylalanine or tryptophan. A D gene is named only where the DNA matches it firmly. Size is omitted from some rows. Given values are once, few, many or a class for expanded clones.

j_gene,d_gene,v_gene,abundance,CDR3aa,CDR3nt
TRBJ2-1,-,TRBV29-1,many,CSAVTSSPEQFF,TGCAGCGCCGTGACTAGTTCCCCTGAGCAGTTCTTC
TRBJ2-3,TRBD2,TRBV5-8,many,CASSRTSGVKDTQYF,TGTGCCAGCAGCCGTACTAGCGGGGTCAAAGATACGCAGTATTTT
TRBJ2-2,TRBD2,TRBV13,few,CASSTGLAGGNTGELFF,TGTGCCAGCAGCACCGGACTAGCGGGAGGGAATACCGGGGAGCTGTTTTTT
TRBJ2-5,TRBD1,TRBV5-6,-,CASSGRGTGGMSQETQYF,TGTGCCAGCAGCGGACGAGGGACAGGGGGCATGTCCCAAGAGACCCAGTACTTC
TRBJ2-7,TRBD2,TRBV29-1,many,CAGLADYEQYF,TGCGCAGGACTAGCGGACTACGAGCAGTACTTC
TRBJ2-3,-,TRBV7-9,many,CASLRVNTDTQYF,TGTGCCAGCCTCAGGGTAAACACAGATACGCAGTATTTT
TRBJ2-3,-,TRBV12-5,many,CASAHSGTDTQYF,TGTGCTAGTGCCCATAGCGGCACAGATACGCAGTATTTT
TRBJ2-7,-,TRBV20-1,many,CSARPSVYYEQYF,TGCAGTGCTAGACCTAGCGTCTACTACGAGCAGTACTTC
TRBJ2-1,-,TRBV30,many,CAWRISYNEQFF,TGTGCCTGGAGGATCTCCTACAATGAGCAGTTCTTC
TRBJ1-5,-,TRBV24-1,few,CATAQPQHF,TGTGCCACCGCCCAGCCCCAGCATTTT
TRBJ1-3,-,TRBV5-5,many,CASSLEHSGNTIYF,TGTGCCAGCAGCTTGGAACACTCTGGAAACACCATATATTTT
TRBJ1-5,-,TRBV7-2,many,CASSPANQPQHF,TGTGCCAGCAGCCCAGCAAATCAGCCCCAGCATTTT
TRBJ2-1,TRBD2,TRBV27,many,CASNSGPGPNEQFF,TGTGCCAGTAATAGCGGGCCAGGGCCAAATGAGCAGTTCTTC
TRBJ2-7,-,TRBV10-1,many,CASSKYASEQYF,TGCGCCAGCAGCAAATACGCCTCGGAGCAGTACTTC
TRBJ2-3,TRBD1,TRBV7-9,many,CASSSGQGETDTQYF,TGTGCCAGCAGCTCCGGACAGGGGGAAACAGATACGCAGTATTTT
TRBJ2-7,-,TRBV5-1,-,CASSLDTGLSYEQYF,TGCGCCAGCAGCTTGGATACAGGCCTCTCCTACGAGCAGTACTTC
TRBJ2-7,-,TRBV5-1,many,CASSLGGADPSYEQYF,TGCGCCAGCAGCTTGGGGGGAGCAGATCCCTCCTACGAGCAGTACTTC
TRBJ1-4,-,TRBV27,many,CASSFPGEKLFF,TGTGCCAGCAGTTTCCCTGGTGAAAAACTGTTTTTT
TRBJ2-5,-,TRBV20-1,many,CSVQLEGTQYF,TGCAGTGTCCAGCTAGAGGGGACCCAGTACTTC
TRBJ2-2,-,TRBV20-1,many,CSAGVGGTGELFF,TGCAGTGCTGGGGTGGGGGGCACCGGGGAGCTGTTTTTT
TRBJ1-6,-,TRBV4-3,many,CASSQGAGGNSPLHF,TGCGCCAGCAGCCAAGGGGCGGGCGGAAATTCACCCCTCCACTTT
TRBJ2-1,-,TRBV5-1,-,CASSLGSDDNEPFF,TGCGCCAGCAGCTTGGGGTCGGACGACAATGAGCCGTTCTTC
TRBJ2-7,-,TRBV5-1,many,CASSLGDAEQYF,TGCGCCAGCAGCTTGGGTGATGCAGAGCAGTACTTC
TRBJ2-5,-,TRBV12-3/TRBV12-4,few,CASSLVGDQYF,TGTGCCAGCAGTTTAGTAGGGGACCAGTACTTC
TRBJ2-7,-,TRBV27,many,CASSPRGPYYEQYF,TGTGCCAGCAGTCCGCGGGGCCCTTACTACGAGCAGTACTTC
TRBJ2-1,-,TRBV9,many,CASSVWGNEQFF,TGTGCCAGCAGCGTATGGGGCAATGAGCAGTTCTTC
TRBJ2-1,-,TRBV7-2,few,CASSLPYLAGAQFF,TGTGCCAGCAGCTTACCCTACCTGGCCGGGGCGCAGTTCTTC
TRBJ1-6,TRBD1,TRBV5-6,-,CASSLDRGSHSPLHF,TGTGCCAGCAGCTTGGACAGGGGGAGTCATTCACCCCTCCACTTT
TRBJ2-1,-,TRBV29-1,many,CSVDRDSEQFF,TGCAGCGTTGATAGAGATAGTGAGCAGTTCTTC
TRBJ1-5,-,TRBV5-1,many,CARGIQRVRNQPQHF,TGCGCCAGAGGGATACAGAGGGTAAGGAATCAGCCCCAGCATTTT
TRBJ2-7,-,TRBV18,many,CASSPPPGKAAYEQYF,TGTGCCAGCTCACCACCGCCAGGAAAAGCCGCCTACGAGCAGTACTTC
TRBJ1-6,-,TRBV5-1,many,CASSLDSYNSPLHF,TGCGCCAGCAGCTTGGACAGCTATAATTCACCCCTCCACTTT
TRBJ2-1,TRBD2,TRBV7-2,-,CASSFSGASYNEQFF,TGTGCCAGCAGCTTTAGCGGGGCCTCCTACAATGAGCAGTTCTTC
TRBJ2-4,-,TRBV28,many,CASSLPAHLNIQYF,TGTGCCAGCAGTTTACCGGCCCACCTAAACATTCAGTACTTC
TRBJ2-7,-,TRBV5-1,many,CASSLQGISYEQYF,TGCGCCAGCAGCTTGCAGGGTATCTCCTACGAGCAGTACTTC
TRBJ2-2,-,TRBV29-1,many,CSVEAYTGELFF,TGCAGCGTTGAGGCCTACACCGGGGAGCTGTTTTTT
TRBJ2-2,TRBD1,TRBV5-1,many,CASSYAGTGNTGELFF,TGCGCCAGCAGCTATGCCGGGACAGGGAACACCGGGGAGCTGTTTTTT
TRBJ1-1,-,TRBV4-1,-,CASSQARAWNTEAFF,TGCGCCAGCAGCCAAGCCAGGGCTTGGAACACTGAAGCTTTCTTT
TRBJ2-7,-,TRBV12-3/TRBV12-4,many,CASSLRTVFRGQYF,TGTGCCAGCAGTTTAAGGACGGTCTTTCGGGGGCAGTACTTC
TRBJ2-1,-,TRBV10-3,many,CAISELGPQEQFF,TGTGCCATCAGTGAGCTCGGGCCTCAGGAGCAGTTCTTC
TRBJ2-1,TRBD2,TRBV19,-,CASSIVLAAYNEQFF,TGTGCCAGTAGTATAGTCCTAGCGGCCTACAATGAGCAGTTCTTC
TRBJ2-5,-,TRBV15,many,CATKVSEGETQYF,TGTGCCACCAAAGTGTCGGAGGGGGAGACCCAGTACTTC
TRBJ2-7,TRBD1,TRBV4-3,many,CASSQTIGTGIYEQYF,TGCGCCAGCAGCCAGACCATCGGGACAGGGATCTACGAGCAGTACTTC
TRBJ2-3,TRBD2,TRBV4-2,many,CASSQVGGSRLDTQYF,TGTGCCAGCAGCCAAGTAGGCGGGAGTCGGTTAGATACGCAGTATTTT
TRBJ2-1,TRBD2,TRBV25-1,many,CASSGSSGTYNEQFF,TGTGCCAGCAGTGGGTCGAGCGGGACTTACAATGAGCAGTTCTTC
TRBJ2-7,-,TRBV6-2/TRBV6-3,-,CASTLRSPTYEQYF,TGTGCCAGCACACTTCGGTCCCCCACCTACGAGCAGTACTTC
TRBJ2-7,TRBD2,TRBV28,many,CASSPGTKLYEQYF,TGTGCCAGCAGTCCCGGGACTAAGTTATACGAGCAGTACTTC
TRBJ2-7,TRBD1,TRBV29-1,many,CSVEVPGQGILEQYF,TGCAGCGTTGAAGTCCCGGGACAGGGTATTCTCGAGCAGTACTTC
TRBJ2-7,-,TRBV9,many,CASNKGGYGYEQYF,TGTGCCAGCAACAAAGGGGGGTACGGCTACGAGCAGTACTTC
TRBJ1-2,-,TRBV28,once,CASSLIAGIRGCTF,TGTGCCAGCAGTTTAATCGCAGGGATCCGTGGCTGCACCTTC
TRBJ2-1,TRBD2,TRBV20-1,many,CSARGTSGSPVFDEQFF,TGCAGTGCTAGAGGGACTAGCGGGAGCCCAGTCTTCGATGAGCAGTTCTTC
TRBJ2-7,TRBD2,TRBV5-4,-,CASSHGERGYEQYF,TGTGCCAGCAGCCACGGGGAGCGGGGGTACGAGCAGTACTTC
TRBJ2-7,-,TRBV5-1,many,CASSTVGTNYEQYF,TGCGCCAGCAGCACCGTCGGGACGAACTACGAGCAGTACTTC